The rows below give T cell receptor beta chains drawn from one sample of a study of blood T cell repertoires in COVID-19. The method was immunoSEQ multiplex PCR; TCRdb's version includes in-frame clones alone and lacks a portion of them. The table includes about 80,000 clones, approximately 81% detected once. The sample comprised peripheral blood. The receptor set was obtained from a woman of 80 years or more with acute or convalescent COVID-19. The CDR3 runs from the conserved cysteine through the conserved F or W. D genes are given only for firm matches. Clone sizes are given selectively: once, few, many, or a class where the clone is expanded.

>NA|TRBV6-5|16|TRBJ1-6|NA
TGTGCCAGCAGTTACTACAGGTCGAGCAGAAATTCACCCCTCCACTTT
CASSYYRSSRNSPLHF
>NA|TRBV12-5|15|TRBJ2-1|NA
TGTGCTAGTGGTTTGGGTGCAGGGTCCTACAATGAGCAGTTCTTC
CASGLGAGSYNEQFF
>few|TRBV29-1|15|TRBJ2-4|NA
TGCAGCGTTGAATTCCAGACTAGTCGCGGGGTCATTCAGTACTTC
CSVEFQTSRGVIQYF
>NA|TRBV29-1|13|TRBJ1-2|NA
TGCAGCGTTGGCGACAGTCACTTCTATGGCTACACCTTC
CSVGDSHFYGYTF
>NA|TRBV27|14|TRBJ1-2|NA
TGTGCCAGCAGTTGGGGGGGCGCAGACTATGGCTACACCTTC
CASSWGGADYGYTF
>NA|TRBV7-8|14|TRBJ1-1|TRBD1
TGTGCCAGCAGCTTAGTTCCAGGGGGCACTGAAGCTTTCTTT
CASSLVPGGTEAFF
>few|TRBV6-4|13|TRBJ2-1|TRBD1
TGTGCCAGCAGTGAACAGGGGACGTATGAGCAGTTCTTC
CASSEQGTYEQFF
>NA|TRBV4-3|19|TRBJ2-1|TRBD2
TGCGCCAGCAGCCAAGATGTACGGACTAGCGGGGGGCTCTACAATGAGCAGTTCTTC
CASSQDVRTSGGLYNEQFF
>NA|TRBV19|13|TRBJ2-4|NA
TGTGCCAGTAGTCCCGGACGGAGGGACATTCAGTACTTC
CASSPGRRDIQYF
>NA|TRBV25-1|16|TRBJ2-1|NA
TGTGCCAGCAGTGAACCGGGACTTCTATCCTACAATGAGCAGTTCTTC
CASSEPGLLSYNEQFF
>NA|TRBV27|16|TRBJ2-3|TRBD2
TGTGCCAGCAGTCTCGGAGCGGGGTACGGCACAGATACGCAGTATTTT
CASSLGAGYGTDTQYF
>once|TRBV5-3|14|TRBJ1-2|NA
TGTGCCAGAAGCAATCAGGCCAGAAGTTATGGCTACACCTTC
CARSNQARSYGYTF
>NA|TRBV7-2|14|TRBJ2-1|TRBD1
TGTGCCAGCAGCCGGGACAGGGTGGGGAATGAGCAGTTCTTC
CASSRDRVGNEQFF
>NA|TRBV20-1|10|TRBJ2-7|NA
TGCAGTGCTCCAGAAAACGAGCAGTACTTC
CSAPENEQYF
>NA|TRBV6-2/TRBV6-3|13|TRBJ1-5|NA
TGTGCCAGCAGTTACCACAGCGGTCAGCCCCAGCATTTT
CASSYHSGQPQHF
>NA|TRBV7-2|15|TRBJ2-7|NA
TGTGCCAGCAGCTTAGCCCCCGATACAGGGCGCGAGCAGTACTTC
CASSLAPDTGREQYF
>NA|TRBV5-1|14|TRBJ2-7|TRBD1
TGCGCCAGCAGCTTGGAAGACAGGGCCTACGAGCAGTACTTC
CASSLEDRAYEQYF
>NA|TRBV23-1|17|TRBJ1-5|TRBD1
TGCGCCAGCAGTCAATTGGGACAGAAATATAGCAATCAGCCCCAGCATTTT
CASSQLGQKYSNQPQHF
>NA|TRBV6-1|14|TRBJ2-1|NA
TGTGCCAGCAGTGAAAGAGGCACCTACAATGAGCAGTTCTTC
CASSERGTYNEQFF
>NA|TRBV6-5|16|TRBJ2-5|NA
TGTGCCAGCAGTTACTTCGGGACCGCGGGGCGAGAGACCCAGTACTTC
CASSYFGTAGRETQYF
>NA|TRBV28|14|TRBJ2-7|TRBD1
TGTGCCAGCAGTGCCGGGACAGAAATTTACGAGCAGTACTTC
CASSAGTEIYEQYF
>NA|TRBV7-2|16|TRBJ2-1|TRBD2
TGTGCCAGCAGGATCGGGGGGGGGCCGGGGTACAATGAGCAGTTCTTC
CASRIGGGPGYNEQFF
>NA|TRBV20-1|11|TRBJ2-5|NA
TGCAGTGCTAGGAGCCAAGAGACCCAGTACTTC
CSARSQETQYF
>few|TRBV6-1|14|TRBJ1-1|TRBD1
TGTGCCAGCAGTGAAATGCAGCAGGGGGCTCGAGCTTTCTTT
CASSEMQQGARAFF
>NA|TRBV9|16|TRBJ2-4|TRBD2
TGTGCCAGCAGCGCTCCTAGCGGGGGGAGCGGAAACATTCAGTACTTC
CASSAPSGGSGNIQYF
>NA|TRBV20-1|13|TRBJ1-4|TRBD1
TGCAGTGCTAGTACGGGACAGAATGAAAAACTGTTTTTT
CSASTGQNEKLFF
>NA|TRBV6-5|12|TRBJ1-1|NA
TGTGCCAGCAGGAGTTCGAACACTGAAGCTTTCTTT
CASRSSNTEAFF
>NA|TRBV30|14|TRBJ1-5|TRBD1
TGTGCCTGGAGTTCTCAACAGGGGAGTCAGCCCCAGCATTTT
CAWSSQQGSQPQHF
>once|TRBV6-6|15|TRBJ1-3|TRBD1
TGTGCCAGCAGTTACTCCCGGGACAGACAAAACACCATATATTTT
CASSYSRDRQNTIYF
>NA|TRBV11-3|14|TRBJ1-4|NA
TGTGCCAGCAGCCTAGGGGCCCTTAATGAAAAACTGTTTTTT
CASSLGALNEKLFF
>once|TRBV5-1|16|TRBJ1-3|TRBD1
TGCGCCAGCAGCTTGACTGCACAGGGGGCTGGAAACACCATATATTTT
CASSLTAQGAGNTIYF
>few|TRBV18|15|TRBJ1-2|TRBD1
TGTGCCAGCTCACCACGTACAGGGGCGTCAGGGGGCTACACCTTC
CASSPRTGASGGYTF
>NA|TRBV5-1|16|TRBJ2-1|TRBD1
TGCGCCAGCAGTCGTGGTGACAGGGGGACCTTCAATGAGCAGTTCTTC
CASSRGDRGTFNEQFF
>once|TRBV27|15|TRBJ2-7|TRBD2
TGTGCCAGCAGCACCCCAGCGGGGGGCCCCCACGAGCAGTACTTC
CASSTPAGGPHEQYF
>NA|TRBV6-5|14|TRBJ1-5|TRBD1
TGTGCCAGCAGCCTTGGACAGGACAATCAGCCCCAGCATTTT
CASSLGQDNQPQHF
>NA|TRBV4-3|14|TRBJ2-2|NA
TGCGCCAGCAGCCAGCAATCCTACAGGGGGGAGCTGTTTTTT
CASSQQSYRGELFF
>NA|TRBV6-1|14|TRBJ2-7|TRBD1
TGTGCCAGCAGTGAAGGACAGGGCTCCTACGAGCAGTACTTC
CASSEGQGSYEQYF
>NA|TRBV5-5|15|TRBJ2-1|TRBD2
TGTGCCAGCAGCCAGACGGGACTAGCAACTCTTGAGCAGTTCTTC
CASSQTGLATLEQFF
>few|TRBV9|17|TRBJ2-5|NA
TGTGCCAGCAGCGAAACCGGGACAAGGGCTTACCAAGAGACCCAGTACTTC
CASSETGTRAYQETQYF
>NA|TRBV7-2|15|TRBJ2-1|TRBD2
TGTGCCAGCAGCTCCAATAGCGGGGCCTACAATGAGCAGTTCTTC
CASSSNSGAYNEQFF
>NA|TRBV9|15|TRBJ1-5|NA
TGTGCCAGCAGCGTAGGCGGGGGGCTGGGTCAGCCCCAGCATTTT
CASSVGGGLGQPQHF
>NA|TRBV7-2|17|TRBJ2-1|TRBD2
TGTGCCAGCAGCTTAGCAGGAGCGGGGGGCTCCTACAATGAGCAGTTCTTC
CASSLAGAGGSYNEQFF
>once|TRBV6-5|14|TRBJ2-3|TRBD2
TGTGCCAGCAGTTACGGCGGGGGAACAGATACGCAGTATTTT
CASSYGGGTDTQYF